The TCR beta chain under discussion was sequenced for a study of cytomegalovirus exposure and HLA in healthy donors. Study at large: The roughly 100 million unique TCR beta sequences, from about 170 million T cells, were found by an earlier analysis.

The PCR ran on 60 Vbeta and 13 Jbeta primers. Data came from immunoSEQ multiplex PCR; TCRdb stores just in-frame clones and leaves some out. The table lists about 210,000 clones, with roughly 0.98% in the top ten. The CDR3 spans 17 residues. Trimming took 2 bases from V and 6 from J, leaving 20 bases between them. In germline, CDR1 is SGHTA, CDR2 FQGNSA. General study points: According to the study, roughly 160 TCR beta chains were cytomegalovirus-associated. In a later analysis, HLA-associated beta chains showed higher expansion and lower generation probabilities than comparable chains. Donor immune exposure was known only as CMV serostatus.

Of note for this clone: Its antigen is not identified.

The source material was PBMCs. The TCR sequence derives from a woman in her twenties or thirties in good health and CMV-seropositive. V usage is TRBV7-2 and J usage is TRBJ1-5; maybe TRBD1 (5 bases). CDR3 amino acids: CASSLRAGRGSVQPQHF. CDR3 sequence (DNA): TGTGCCAGCAGCTTACGGGCAGGGCGAGGATCAGTTCAGCCCCAGCATTTT.